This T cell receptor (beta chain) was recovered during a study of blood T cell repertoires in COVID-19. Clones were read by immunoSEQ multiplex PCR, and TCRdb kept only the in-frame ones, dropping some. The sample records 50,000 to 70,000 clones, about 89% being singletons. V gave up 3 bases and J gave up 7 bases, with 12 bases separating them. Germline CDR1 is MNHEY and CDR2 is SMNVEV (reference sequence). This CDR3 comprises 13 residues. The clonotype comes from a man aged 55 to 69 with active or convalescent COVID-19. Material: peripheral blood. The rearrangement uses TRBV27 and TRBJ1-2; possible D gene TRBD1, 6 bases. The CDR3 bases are TGTGCCAGCAGTTTCTCCGACAGGCGTGGCTACACCTTC. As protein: CASSFSDRRGYTF.